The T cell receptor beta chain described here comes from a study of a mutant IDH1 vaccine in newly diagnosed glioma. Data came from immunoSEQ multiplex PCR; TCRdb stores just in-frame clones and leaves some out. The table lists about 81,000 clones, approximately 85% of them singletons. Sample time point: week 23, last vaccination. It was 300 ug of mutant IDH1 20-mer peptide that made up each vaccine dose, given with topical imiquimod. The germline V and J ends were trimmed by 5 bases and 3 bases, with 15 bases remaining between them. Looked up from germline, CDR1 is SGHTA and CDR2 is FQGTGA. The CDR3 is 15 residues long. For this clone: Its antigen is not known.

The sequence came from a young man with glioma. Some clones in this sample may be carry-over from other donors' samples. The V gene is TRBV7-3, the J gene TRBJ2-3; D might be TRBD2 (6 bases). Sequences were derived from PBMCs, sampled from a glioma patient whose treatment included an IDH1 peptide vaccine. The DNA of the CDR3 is TGTGCCAGCAGCCATAGGGGCGGGGAGACAGATACGCAGTATTTT. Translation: CASSHRGGETDTQYF. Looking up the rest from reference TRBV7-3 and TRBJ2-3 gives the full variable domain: GAGVSQTPSNKVTEKGKYVELRCDPISGHTALYWYRQSLGQGPEFLIYFQGTGAADDSGLPNDRFFAVRPEGSVSTLKIQRTERGDSAVYLCASSHRGGETDTQYFGPGTRLTVL.